This section outlines one T cell receptor (beta chain) sequence together with its context. There are 10 residues in the CDR3. V was trimmed by 10 bases and J by 11 bases, leaving 12 bases between them. Germline CDR1 and CDR2: MDHEN and SYDVKM. Per the study methods: How many nucleated cells were present was estimated from reference gene primer amplification. Data came from immunoSEQ multiplex PCR; TCRdb stores just in-frame clones and leaves some out. The V and J calls and clone size come from that table; D and trimming were worked out from the DNA. This table has 300,000 to 450,000 clones, 75% to 90% appearing once. These data are taken from a study of blood T cell repertoires in COVID-19. About the study: Both acute and convalescent COVID-19 samples were obtained from the United States, Italy and Spain. Sources were T cells, B-cell-depleted T cells, or PBMCs; the material itself was cDNA or gDNA.

The V and J genes are TRBV28 and TRBJ1-5; no reliable D call. Sequencing was carried out using peripheral blood. The source is a woman younger than 35 with acute or convalescent COVID-19. The CDR3 loop is CATKATTQHF. Here the CDR3 DNA reads TGTGCCACCAAAGCAACGACCCAGCATTTT.